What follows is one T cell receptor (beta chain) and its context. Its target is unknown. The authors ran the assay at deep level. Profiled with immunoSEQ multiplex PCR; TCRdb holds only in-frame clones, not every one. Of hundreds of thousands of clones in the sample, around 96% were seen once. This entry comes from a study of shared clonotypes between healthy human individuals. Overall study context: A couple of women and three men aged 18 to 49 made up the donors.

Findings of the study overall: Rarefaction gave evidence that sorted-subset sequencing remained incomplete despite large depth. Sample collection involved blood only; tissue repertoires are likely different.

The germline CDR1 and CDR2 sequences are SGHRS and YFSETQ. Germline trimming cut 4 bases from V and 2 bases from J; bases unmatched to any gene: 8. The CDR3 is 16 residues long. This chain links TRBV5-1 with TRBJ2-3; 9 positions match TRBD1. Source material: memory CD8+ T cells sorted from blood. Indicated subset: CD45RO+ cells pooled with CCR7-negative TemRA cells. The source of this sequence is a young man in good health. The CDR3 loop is CASSEPGQGTTDTQYF. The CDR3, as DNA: TGCGCCAGCAGCGAACCGGGACAGGGTACCACAGATACGCAGTATTTT.